The present TCR beta chain was sequenced within a study of OX40 agonist ivuxolimab in advanced cancers. V was pared by 5 bases and J by 7 bases, with 17 bases between. The germline CDR1 and CDR2 sequences are SEHNR and FQNEAQ (reference sequence). The CDR3 sequence is 14 residues long. In the case of this clone: Its matching antigen is unknown.

Using immunoSEQ multiplex PCR, the repertoire was profiled, and TCRdb retains in-frame clones only, with some absent. The data hold about 20,000 clones, with more than 75% observed a single time. Study observations and caveats: The authors also found low normalized T-cell clonal expansion in some nonresponders. In the 0.1-3.0 mg/kg groups, partial responders showed among the lowest expansion.

The sequencing here drew on CD4+ or CD8+ T cells sorted from blood, taken in a trial of the OX40 agonist ivuxolimab. The clonotype comes from an adult with an advanced solid tumor such as melanoma, head and neck, liver or kidney cancer. The V call is TRBV7-9, the J call TRBJ1-1; TRBD1 might be the D (6 bases). CDR3 bases: TGTGCCAGCAGCCCGAAGGGGGTGAAGGATGAAGCTTTCTTT. Protein product: CASSPKGVKDEAFF.